The next 22 T cell receptor beta chains were all read from a single sample in a study of graft-versus-host responses after intestinal transplantation (dated by TCRdb to the early 2020s). The sample's time point label is to be understood as: cells obtained before transplantation from donor or recipient. Mixed lymphocyte reactions plated approximately 200,000 CFSE-labeled pre-transplant responders with approximately 200,000 irradiated violet-dye-labeled stimulators and were cultured for roughly 6 days. Libraries were built with the immunoSEQ multiplex PCR assay. The immuneACCESS repertoire file appears here via TCRdb, limited to in-frame rearrangements. These files lack a portion of the clones; in checked studies, under half of the deficit traces to unresolved V genes, and the cause of the others is not known. In all, the sample holds 20,000 to 25,000 clones, and less than 45% of those were seen once. The ten most abundant clones make up around 1.6% of the sample.

The sample here was alloreactive CD8+ T cells from a mixed lymphocyte reaction culture, taken before intestinal transplant. The label giving this sample's cell subset or site can be read as: CFSE-low proliferating T cells sorted from approximately six-day pre-transplant mixed lymphocyte reaction (GvH or HvG direction). Every receptor here comes from a human patient who received an intestinal transplant.

This rearrangement joins TRBV6-5 to TRBJ1-1; D remains unclear. Trimming stripped 5 bases from V and 0 bases from J, with 4 bases between. Germline CDR1 and CDR2: MNHEY and SVGAGI. CDR3 length: 12 residues. The CDR3 protein is CASSELNTEAFF. The CDR3 region has the DNA TGTGCCAGCAGTGAATTGAACACTGAAGCTTTCTTT.

This chain uses TRBV4-1 with TRBJ2-7; D may be TRBD2 (5 bases). Trimming took 0 bases from V and 5 from J, leaving 14 bases between them. Germline values: CDR1 MGHRA, CDR2 YSYEKL. This CDR3 has 15 residues. CDR3 sequence (DNA): TGCGCCAGCAGCCAAGAAAGCGGTCCTCCCCACGAGCAGTACTTC. Translation: CASSQESGPPHEQYF.

The chain has TRBV6-1 and TRBJ2-3; D unresolved. In germline, CDR1 is MNHNS, CDR2 SASEGT. Trimming removed 6 bases at V and 5 bases at J, with 9 bases between. The CDR3 is made up of 12 amino acids. The CDR3 nucleotides read TGTGCCAGCAGGGGCCCTGTAGATACGCAGTATTTT. It translates to CASRGPVDTQYF.

By sample share, this clone is medium-sized. This rearrangement joins TRBV5-4 to TRBJ1-2; D is unclear. Germline V gene data show CDR1 as SGHNT and CDR2 as YYREEE (reference sequence). The length of the CDR3 is 13 residues. V lost 0 bases and J lost 4, with 7 bases in between. In nucleotides, the CDR3 is TGTGCCAGCAGCTTGGACGGGATCTATGGCTACACCTTC. This codes for CASSLDGIYGYTF. Based on the CDR3 plus reference TRBV5-4 and TRBJ1-2, the full variable domain is ETGVTQSPTHLIKTRGQQVTLRCSSQSGHNTVSWYQQALGQGPQFIFQYYREEENGRGNFPPRFSGLQFPNYSSELNVNALELDDSALYLCASSLDGIYGYTFGSGTRLTVV.

This chain connects TRBV9 to TRBJ2-7; no clear D gene. The CDR3 runs 15 residues. The V end lost 0 bases, the J end lost 2 bases, and 12 bases lay between the germline ends. Germline loops: CDR1 SGDLS, CDR2 YYNGEE. The CDR3 DNA follows: TGTGCCAGCAGCGTAGTCCGGGCGTTCCCCTACGAGCAGTACTTC. Protein: CASSVVRAFPYEQYF.

This clone was seen only a few times. The CDR3 coding sequence is TGTGCCAGCAGCTTGGCGGGGGTTAGCAGCTACAATGAGCAGTTCTTC. Amino acid sequence: CASSLAGVSSYNEQFF. The chain recombines TRBV5-4 with TRBJ2-1; D is perhaps TRBD2 (6 bases). The germline V and J ends were trimmed by 0 bases and 3 bases, with 13 bases remaining between them. Germline V gene data show CDR1 as SGHNT and CDR2 as YYREEE (reference sequence). This CDR3 contains 16 residues.

This clone was counted between two and nine times. The V gene is TRBV7-9, the J gene TRBJ2-1, with 13 bases aligning to TRBD2. The V gene's germline CDR1 is SEHNR and CDR2 FQNEAQ (reference sequence). The CDR3 spans 18 residues. V trimming: 11 bases; J trimming: 6 bases; junction bases outside the gene matches: 19. The CDR3 reads CAEMTTSGRARESNEQFF. The CDR3 bases are TGTGCCGAAATGACCACTAGCGGGAGGGCCCGGGAATCCAATGAGCAGTTCTTC.

The genes are TRBV30 and TRBJ1-2, with D perhaps matching TRBD1 (5 bases). Germline V gene lookup returns CDR1 GTSNPN and CDR2 SVGIG (reference sequence). This CDR3 has 14 residues. V gave up 4 bases and J gave up 4 bases, with 16 bases separating them. The CDR3 here is CAWTLGTGPYGYTF. CDR3 in DNA: TGTGCCTGGACCTTGGGGACCGGACCCTATGGCTACACCTTC.

This clone has only a few counts. This chain joins TRBV7-6 and TRBJ2-7, with D tentatively TRBD1 (5 bases). Germline V gene sequence: CDR1 SGHVS, CDR2 FNYEAQ. The CDR3 has 15 amino acids. V lost 5 bases and J 6 bases, leaving 20 bases between the germline ends. Here the CDR3 reads CASSHASGRVAEQYF. The DNA for the CDR3 is TGTGCCAGCAGCCATGCTTCGGGCAGGGTGGCCGAGCAGTACTTC.

This sequence joins TRBV21-1 and TRBJ2-5; TRBD1 is the table's D call and was not checked against the DNA. TRBV21-1 represents a pseudogene. The CDR3 length is 14 residues. The CDR3 protein is CASSHPTVGETQYF. CDR3 in DNA: TGTGCCAGCAGCCACCCGACGGTGGGCGAGACCCAGTACTTC.

V usage is TRBV2 and J usage is TRBJ2-5; no firm D call. The closer fit of TRBJ2-7 to the DNA end suggests the J call may be wrong. CDR1 and CDR2 from the germline V gene are SNHLY and FYNNEI. The CDR3 spans 15 residues. The DNA of the CDR3 is TGTGCCAGCAGTGAAGGTGGATCAAACTCCTACGAGCAGTACTTC. Its protein is CASSEGGSNSYEQYF.

V is TRBV5-1 and J is TRBJ2-3; a weak D match, TRBD2 (5 bases). The germline V gene has CDR1 SGHRS and CDR2 YFSETQ. This CDR3 comprises 12 residues. The V end was cut by 4 bases, the J end by 8 bases, with 11 bases between. DNA for the CDR3: TGCGCCAGCAGCGCCGGGATCGGTACGCAGTATTTT. It specifies CASSAGIGTQYF.

The chain combines TRBV6-6 with TRBJ2-7, with 7 positions matching TRBD2. This CDR3 is 11 amino acids long. Looked up from germline, CDR1 is MNHNY and CDR2 is SVGAGI (reference sequence). V shed 9 bases and J 4 bases; nucleotides not matched to a gene: 3. The DNA for the CDR3 is TGTGCCAGTAGCGGGTTATACGAGCAGTACTTC. It translates to CASSGLYEQYF.

This clone was counted only a few times. V and J are TRBV18 and TRBJ2-7, with no clear D. This CDR3 region has 13 residues. Trimming removed 1 base from V and 3 bases from J, with 7 bases in between. Germline values: CDR1 KGHSH, CDR2 LQKENI. The CDR3 DNA sequence: TGTGCCAGCTCACCACTCGGCGGCTACGAGCAGTACTTC. Residues: CASSPLGGYEQYF.

The chain is built from TRBV6-1 and TRBJ2-1; 9 nucleotides line up with TRBD2. V lost 7 bases and J lost 9; bases outside the gene matches: 10. The V gene's germline CDR1 is MNHNS and CDR2 SASEGT. This CDR3 region has 14 residues. The CDR3 region has the DNA TGTGCCAGCACCTATAGCGGGAGAGGGGGTGAGCAGTTCTTC. Translation: CASTYSGRGGEQFF.

The rearrangement links TRBV30 to TRBJ2-5; TRBD2 matches 11 bases. V was clipped by 0 bases and J by 5 bases; unmatched bases: 5. The CDR3 has 15 residues. Per germline, CDR1 GTSNPN and CDR2 SVGIG (reference sequence). DNA for the CDR3: TGTGCCTGGAGTGTACGACTAGCGGGACGTGAGACCCAGTACTTC. Encoded protein: CAWSVRLAGRETQYF. Using reference TRBV30 and TRBJ2-5 for the parts outside the CDR3, the full variable domain is SQTIHQWPATLVQPVGSPLSLECTVEGTSNPNLYWYRQAAGRGLQLLFYSVGIGQISSEVPQNLSASRPQDRQFILSSKKLLLSDSGFYLCAWSVRLAGRETQYFGPGTRLLVL.

As for this clone: The same CDR3 arises from other DNA sequences in this sample as well. The chain is built from TRBV7-9 and TRBJ2-7; no definite D call. Germline V gene lookup returns CDR1 SEHNR and CDR2 FQNEAQ (reference sequence). The CDR3 loop spans 13 amino acids. Trimming cost V 5 bases and J 5 bases, with 13 bases left between them. CDR3: CASSRGTPDEQYF. In DNA, the CDR3 is TGTGCCAGCAGCCGAGGCACTCCAGACGAGCAGTACTTC.

The rearrangement uses TRBV10-3 and TRBJ2-7; 7 bases line up with TRBD2. Germline assignment: CDR1 ENHRY and CDR2 SYGVKD. Losses at the gene ends were 9 bases for V and 2 bases for J; bases not matched to a gene: 10. CDR3 length: 14 amino acids. DNA for the CDR3: TGTGCCATGCCGGAGGCTAGCGGACCCTACGAGCAGTACTTC. Translating gives CAMPEASGPYEQYF.

CDR3: CASSFIYGDTIYF. The CDR3 DNA reads TGTGCCAGCAGCTTCATTTATGGGGACACCATATATTTT. The chain uses TRBV7-2 and TRBJ1-3; D is uncertain. CDR3 length equals 13 residues. Trimming stripped 3 bases from V and 8 bases from J, with 11 bases between. Germline V gene lookup returns CDR1 SGHTA and CDR2 FQGNSA.

The V gene is TRBV10-2, the J gene TRBJ1-1; TRBD1 matches at 8 bases. Trimming took 1 base from V and 0 from J; bases not matched to a gene: 4. This CDR3 comprises 16 residues. In germline, CDR1 is WSHSY, CDR2 SAAADI. The CDR3, as DNA: TGCGCCAGCAGTGAGTTACAGGGGGTCCTGAACACTGAAGCTTTCTTT. Protein: CASSELQGVLNTEAFF.

Comments on this clone: Germline is not matched at one junction end, which may reflect a read error. The V gene is TRBV7-3, the J gene TRBJ1-2; 7 bases agree with TRBD1. CDR1 and CDR2 from the germline V gene are SGHTA and FQGTGA. This CDR3 is built from 14 residues. CDR3 DNA: TGTGCCAGCAGCATAACAGGGGAAGTCGGTGGCTACACCTTC. Translating it yields CASSITGEVGGYTF.

V and J are TRBV5-1 and TRBJ2-7; D is perhaps TRBD2 (6 bases). V was shortened by 4 bases and J by 2 bases, with 19 bases between the two germline ends. CDR1 is SGHRS, CDR2 YFSETQ, per germline. The CDR3 runs 16 residues. This chain's CDR3 is CASSVPLSGAPYEQYF. In DNA form, the CDR3 reads TGCGCCAGCAGCGTTCCTCTTAGCGGAGCACCCTACGAGCAGTACTTC.